The clone carrying this TCR beta chain was seen a single time. Its antigen is still unknown. The CDR3 spans 15 residues. Per germline, CDR1 LGHNA and CDR2 YSLEER. This sample stems from a study of cytomegalovirus exposure and HLA in healthy donors. About the research overall: Ancestry clustering placed around four fifths of roughly 410 genotyped donors in the Caucasian-associated cluster.

The PCR employed 60 Vbeta primers together with 13 Jbeta primers. This table comes from immunoSEQ multiplex PCR, and its TCRdb copy is limited to in-frame clones, with some not included. This table has some 170,000 clones, roughly 80% appearing once. Findings of the study overall: Information on immune exposure was restricted to one variable (CMV serostatus).

The specimen sequenced was PBMCs. The sequence derives from a woman in her 30s in good health and CMV-seropositive. This chain links TRBV4-3 with TRBJ2-5, with D possibly TRBD1 on 6 matching bases. The end of the DNA fits TRBJ2-7 better, so the J call may be wrong. The CDR3, as DNA: TGCGCCAGCAGCCAAGACACAGGGACGGCCTACGAGCAGTACTTC. It yields the protein CASSQDTGTAYEQYF.